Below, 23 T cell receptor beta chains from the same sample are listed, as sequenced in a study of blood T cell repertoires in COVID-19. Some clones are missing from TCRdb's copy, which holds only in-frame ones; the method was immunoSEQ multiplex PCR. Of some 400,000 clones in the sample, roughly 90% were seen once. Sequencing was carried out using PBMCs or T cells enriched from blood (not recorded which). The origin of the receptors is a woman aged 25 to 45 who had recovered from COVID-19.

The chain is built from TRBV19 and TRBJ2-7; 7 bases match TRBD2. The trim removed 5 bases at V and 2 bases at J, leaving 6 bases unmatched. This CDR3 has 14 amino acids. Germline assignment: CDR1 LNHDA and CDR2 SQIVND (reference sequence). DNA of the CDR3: TGTGCCAGTAGTCCCCGACTAGCCCCCTACGAGCAGTACTTC. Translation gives CASSPRLAPYEQYF. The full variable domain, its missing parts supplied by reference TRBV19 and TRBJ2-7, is DGGITQSPKYLFRKEGQNVTLSCEQNLNHDAMYWYRQDPGQGLRLIYYSQIVNDFQKGDIAEGYSVSREKKESFPLTVTSAQKNPTAFYLCASSPRLAPYEQYFGPGTRLTVT.

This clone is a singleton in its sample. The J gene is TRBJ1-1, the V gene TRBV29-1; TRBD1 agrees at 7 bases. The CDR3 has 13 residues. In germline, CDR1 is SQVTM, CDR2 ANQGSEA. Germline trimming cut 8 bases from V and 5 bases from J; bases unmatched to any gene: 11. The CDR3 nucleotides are TGCAGCTTACGAGTTACAGGGGAGACTGAAGCTTTCTTT. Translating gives CSLRVTGETEAFF.

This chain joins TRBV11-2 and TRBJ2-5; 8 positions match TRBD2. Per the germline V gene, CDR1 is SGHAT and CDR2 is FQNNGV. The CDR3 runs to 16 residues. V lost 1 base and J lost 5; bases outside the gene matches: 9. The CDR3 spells CASSLVSGRAGETQYF. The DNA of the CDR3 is TGTGCCAGCAGCTTAGTTTCCGGGAGGGCCGGGGAGACCCAGTACTTC.

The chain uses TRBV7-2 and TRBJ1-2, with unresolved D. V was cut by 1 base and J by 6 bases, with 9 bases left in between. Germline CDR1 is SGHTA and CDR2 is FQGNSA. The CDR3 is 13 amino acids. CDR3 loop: CASSLGADHGYTF. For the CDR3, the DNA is TGTGCCAGCAGCTTAGGGGCAGATCATGGCTACACCTTC.

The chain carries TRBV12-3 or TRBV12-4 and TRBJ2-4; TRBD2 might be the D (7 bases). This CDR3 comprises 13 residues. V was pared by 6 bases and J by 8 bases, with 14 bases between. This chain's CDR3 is CASSPDSGDIQYF. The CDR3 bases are TGTGCCAGCAGCCCGGACAGCGGGGACATTCAGTACTTC.

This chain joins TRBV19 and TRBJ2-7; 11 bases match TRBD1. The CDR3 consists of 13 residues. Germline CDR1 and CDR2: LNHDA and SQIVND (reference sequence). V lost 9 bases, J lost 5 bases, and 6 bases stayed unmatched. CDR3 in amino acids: CASRGQGENEQYF. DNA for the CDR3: TGTGCCAGCCGGGGACAGGGGGAAAACGAGCAGTACTTC.

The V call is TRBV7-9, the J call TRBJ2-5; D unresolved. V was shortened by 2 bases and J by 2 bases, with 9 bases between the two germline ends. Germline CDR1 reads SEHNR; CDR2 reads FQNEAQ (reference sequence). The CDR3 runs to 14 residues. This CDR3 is CASSLTDAQETQYF. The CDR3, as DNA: TGTGCCAGCAGCTTAACAGACGCACAAGAGACCCAGTACTTC.

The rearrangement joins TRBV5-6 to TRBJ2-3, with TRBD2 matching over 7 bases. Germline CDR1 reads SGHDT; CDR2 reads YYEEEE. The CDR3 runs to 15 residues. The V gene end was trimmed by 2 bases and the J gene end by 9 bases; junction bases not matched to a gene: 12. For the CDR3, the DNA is TGTGCCAGCAGCTTACTGAGCGGGACGGAGTGGACGCAGTATTTT. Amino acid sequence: CASSLLSGTEWTQYF.

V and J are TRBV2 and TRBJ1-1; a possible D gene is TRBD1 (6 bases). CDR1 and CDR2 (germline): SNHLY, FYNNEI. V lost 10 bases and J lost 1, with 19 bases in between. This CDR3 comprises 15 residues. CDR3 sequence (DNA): TGTGCCACCGGACTGGACAGTACCCCGAACACTGAAGCTTTCTTT. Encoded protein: CATGLDSTPNTEAFF.

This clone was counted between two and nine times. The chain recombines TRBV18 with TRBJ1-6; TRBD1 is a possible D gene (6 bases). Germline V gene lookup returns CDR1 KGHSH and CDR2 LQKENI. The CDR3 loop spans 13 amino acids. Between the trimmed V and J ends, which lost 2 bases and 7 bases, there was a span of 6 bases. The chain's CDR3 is CASSPGGNSPLHF. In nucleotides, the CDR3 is TGTGCCAGCTCACCAGGGGGCAATTCACCCCTCCACTTT.

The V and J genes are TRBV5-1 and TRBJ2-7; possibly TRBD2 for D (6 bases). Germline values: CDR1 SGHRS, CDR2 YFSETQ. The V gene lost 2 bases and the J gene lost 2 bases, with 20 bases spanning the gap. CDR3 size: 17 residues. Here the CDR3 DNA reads TGCGCCAGCAGCTTATTACCCTATCGGCAGCGGGCCTACGAGCAGTACTTC. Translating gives CASSLLPYRQRAYEQYF.

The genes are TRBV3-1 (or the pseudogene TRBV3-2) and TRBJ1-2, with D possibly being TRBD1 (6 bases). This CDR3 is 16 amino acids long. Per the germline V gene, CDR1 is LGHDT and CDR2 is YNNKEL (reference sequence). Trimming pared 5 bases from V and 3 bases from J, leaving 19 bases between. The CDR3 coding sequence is TGTGCCAGCAGCTCGGGACAACTATTCTGGGACTATGGCTACACCTTC. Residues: CASSSGQLFWDYGYTF.

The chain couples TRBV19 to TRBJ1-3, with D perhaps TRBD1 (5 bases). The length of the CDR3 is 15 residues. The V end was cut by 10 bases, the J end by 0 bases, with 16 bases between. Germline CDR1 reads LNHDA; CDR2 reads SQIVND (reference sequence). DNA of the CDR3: TGTGCCACCCGACCGAGACAGCTCTCTGGAAACACCATATATTTT. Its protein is CATRPRQLSGNTIYF.

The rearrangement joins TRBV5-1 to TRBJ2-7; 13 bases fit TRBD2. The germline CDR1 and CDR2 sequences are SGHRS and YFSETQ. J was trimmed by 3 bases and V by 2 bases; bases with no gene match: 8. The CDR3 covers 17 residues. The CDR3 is CASSFGGLAGLSYEQYF. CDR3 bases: TGCGCCAGCAGCTTTGGGGGACTAGCGGGACTAAGCTACGAGCAGTACTTC.

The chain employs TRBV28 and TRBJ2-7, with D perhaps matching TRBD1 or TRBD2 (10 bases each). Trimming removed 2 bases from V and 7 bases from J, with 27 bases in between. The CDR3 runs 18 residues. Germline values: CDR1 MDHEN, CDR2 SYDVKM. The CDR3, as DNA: TGTGCCAGCAGTTTACTGACAGGGGGCCCTAGCGGGAGTGGAGAGCAGTACTTC. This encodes CASSLLTGGPSGSGEQYF.

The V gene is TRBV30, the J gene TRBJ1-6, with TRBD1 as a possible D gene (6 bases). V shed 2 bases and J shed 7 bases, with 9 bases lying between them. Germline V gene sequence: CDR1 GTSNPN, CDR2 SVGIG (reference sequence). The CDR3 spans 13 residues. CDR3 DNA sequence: TGTGCCTGGAGTCAGGGGCAGAATTCACCCCTCCACTTT. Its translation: CAWSQGQNSPLHF.

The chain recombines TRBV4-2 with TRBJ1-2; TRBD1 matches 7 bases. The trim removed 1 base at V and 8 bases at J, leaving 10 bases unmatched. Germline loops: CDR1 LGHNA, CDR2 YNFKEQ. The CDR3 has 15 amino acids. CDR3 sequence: CASSQVRGRSGGYTF. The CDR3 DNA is TGTGCCAGCAGCCAAGTGAGGGGGCGGAGTGGGGGCTACACCTTC.

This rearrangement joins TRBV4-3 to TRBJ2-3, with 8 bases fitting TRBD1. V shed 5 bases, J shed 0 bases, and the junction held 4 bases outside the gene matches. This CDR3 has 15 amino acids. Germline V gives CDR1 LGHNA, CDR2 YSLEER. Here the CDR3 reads CASSDDRGSTDTQYF. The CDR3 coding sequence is TGCGCCAGCAGCGACGACAGGGGTAGCACAGATACGCAGTATTTT.

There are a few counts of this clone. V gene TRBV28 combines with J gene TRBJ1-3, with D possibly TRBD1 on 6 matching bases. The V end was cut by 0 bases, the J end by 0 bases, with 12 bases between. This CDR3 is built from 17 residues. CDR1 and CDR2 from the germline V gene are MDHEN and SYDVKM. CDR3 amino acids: CASSLWIRGSSGNTIYF. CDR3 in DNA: TGTGCCAGCAGTTTATGGATCAGGGGCTCCTCTGGAAACACCATATATTTT. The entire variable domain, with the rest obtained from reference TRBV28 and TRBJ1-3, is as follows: DVKVTQSSRYLVKRTGEKVFLECVQDMDHENMFWYRQDPGLGLRLIYFSYDVKMKEKGDIPEGYSVSREKKERFSLILESASTNQTSMYLCASSLWIRGSSGNTIYFGEGSWLTVV.

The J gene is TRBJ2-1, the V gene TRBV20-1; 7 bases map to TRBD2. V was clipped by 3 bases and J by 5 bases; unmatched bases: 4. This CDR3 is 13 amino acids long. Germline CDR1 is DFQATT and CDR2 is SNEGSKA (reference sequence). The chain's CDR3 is CSASGGSDNEQFF. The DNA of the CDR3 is TGCAGTGCTAGTGGCGGGAGCGACAATGAGCAGTTCTTC.

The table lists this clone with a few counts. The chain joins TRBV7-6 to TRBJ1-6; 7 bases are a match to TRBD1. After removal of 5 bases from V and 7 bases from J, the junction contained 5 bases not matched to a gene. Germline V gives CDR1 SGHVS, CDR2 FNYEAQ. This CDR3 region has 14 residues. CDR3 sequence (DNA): TGTGCCAGCAGCATTGGACAGGAGAATTCACCCCTCCACTTT. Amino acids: CASSIGQENSPLHF.

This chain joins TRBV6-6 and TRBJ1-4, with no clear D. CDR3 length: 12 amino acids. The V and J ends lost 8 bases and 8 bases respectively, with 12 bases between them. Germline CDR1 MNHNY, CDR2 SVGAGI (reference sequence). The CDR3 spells CASRGPLEKLFF. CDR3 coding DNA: TGTGCCAGCCGAGGCCCGTTGGAAAAACTGTTTTTT.

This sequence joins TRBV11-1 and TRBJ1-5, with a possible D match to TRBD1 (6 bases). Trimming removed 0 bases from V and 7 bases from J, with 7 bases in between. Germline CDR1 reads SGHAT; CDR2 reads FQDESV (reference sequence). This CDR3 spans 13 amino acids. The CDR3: CASSLARGQPQHF. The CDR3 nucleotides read TGTGCCAGCAGCTTAGCCAGGGGCCAGCCCCAGCATTTT.